The 28 T cell receptor beta chains given below trace back to one sample, sequenced in a study of Ad26.COV2.S vaccination and SARS-CoV-2 variants. The repertoire was sequenced with immunoSEQ multiplex PCR; TCRdb's copy has only in-frame clones and lacks some. The table includes about 400,000 clones, about four fifths detected once. The sample's treatment: about 20 received Ad26.COV2.S at low or high dose, single or two shots; roughly 5 received placebo; per-sample allocation not given. Specimen acquisition occurred on day 63 following the initial vaccine or placebo injection. The sample here was peripheral blood, taken in a trial of Ad26.COV2.S vaccine versus placebo. The receptors come from a person aged 18 to 65 who received the Ad26.COV2.S COVID-19 vaccine or a placebo.

A word on this clone: This sample includes further DNA sequences coding for the same CDR3. The V call is TRBV7-2, the J call TRBJ2-1; 7 bases match TRBD1. This CDR3 has 15 amino acids. V was clipped by 3 bases and J by 0 bases; unmatched bases: 2. Per the germline V gene, CDR1 is SGHTA and CDR2 is FQGNSA. The CDR3 sequence is CASSLDRSSYNEQFF. The CDR3 DNA reads TGTGCCAGCAGCTTGGACAGGAGCTCCTACAATGAGCAGTTCTTC. Based on the CDR3 plus reference TRBV7-2 and TRBJ2-1, the full variable domain is GAGVSQSPSNKVTEKGKDVELRCDPISGHTALYWYRQSLGQGLEFLIYFQGNSAPDKSGLPSDRFSAERTGGSVSTLTIQRTQQEDSAVYLCASSLDRSSYNEQFFGPGTRLTVL.

This chain joins TRBV7-9 and TRBJ2-1; possibly TRBD1 for D (6 bases). Trimming stripped 2 bases from V and 4 bases from J, with 12 bases between. This CDR3 is 15 amino acids long. Germline V CDR1 and CDR2: SEHNR, FQNEAQ (reference sequence). CDR3 in DNA: TGTGCCAGCAGCTTACAGGGGCCTACTTACAATGAGCAGTTCTTC. Translated: CASSLQGPTYNEQFF.

The V gene is TRBV27, the J gene TRBJ1-1; 7 nucleotides align to TRBD1. The CDR3 contains 14 residues. Germline trimming cut 5 bases from V and 4 bases from J; bases unmatched to any gene: 7. The germline gives CDR1 MNHEY, CDR2 SMNVEV (reference sequence). The CDR3 reads CASSNDRVGTEAFF. The CDR3, as DNA: TGTGCCAGCAGTAATGACAGGGTTGGCACTGAAGCTTTCTTT.

V is TRBV3-1 (or the pseudogene TRBV3-2) and J is TRBJ2-7; TRBD2 aligns across 10 bases. Germline V gene sequence: CDR1 LGHDT, CDR2 YNNKEL (reference sequence). The V gene end was trimmed by 4 bases and the J gene end by 1 base; junction bases not matched to a gene: 4. The CDR3 runs to 15 residues. Here the CDR3 DNA reads TGTGCCAGCAGCCCCCGGACTAGCGGTTCCTACGAGCAGTACTTC. Amino acid sequence: CASSPRTSGSYEQYF.

This clone was found once. The chain recombines TRBV6-6 with TRBJ2-3; D might be TRBD2 (6 bases). The CDR3 contains 13 residues. Germline CDR1 is MNHNY and CDR2 is SVGAGI (reference sequence). Trimming took off 7 bases at V and 6 bases at J, with 14 bases between the two ends. This CDR3 reads CASTRDSADTQYF. The CDR3 region has the DNA TGTGCCAGCACCCGGGACTCCGCCGATACGCAGTATTTT.

The chain has TRBV21-1 and TRBJ2-2; TRBD1 is taken as the D call from the table, unchecked against the DNA. TRBV21-1 is an annotated pseudogene. The length of the CDR3 is 17 residues. This CDR3 is CASRKAEQGNGTGELFF. CDR3 sequence (DNA): TGTGCCAGCAGGAAGGCGGAACAGGGAAACGGCACCGGGGAGCTGTTTTTT.

The chain uses TRBV12-5 and TRBJ1-4, with D tentatively TRBD1 (6 bases). Trimming took off 2 bases at V and 2 bases at J, with 15 bases between the two ends. There are 17 residues in the CDR3. Germline CDR1 and CDR2: LGHNT and FRNRAP. Here the CDR3 reads CASGLSGAYRTNEKLFF. The CDR3, as DNA: TGTGCTAGTGGTTTGTCGGGGGCTTACCGTACTAATGAAAAACTGTTTTTT.

This clone was detected ten times or more. The rearrangement links TRBV27 to TRBJ2-1, with D unresolved. With 2 bases removed from V and 6 bases from J, the gap between germline ends came to 23 bases. CDR1 and CDR2 from the germline V gene are MNHEY and SMNVEV (reference sequence). The CDR3 spans 18 residues. CDR3 DNA sequence: TGTGCCAGCAGTTTAGTGGTCGATCCTACTACTTCGCCCAATGAGCAGTTCTTC. Amino acid sequence: CASSLVVDPTTSPNEQFF.

This clone was counted at least ten times. Here the CDR3 reads CASSQWVGDYGYTF. Here the CDR3 DNA reads TGTGCCAGCAGCCAATGGGTGGGTGACTATGGCTACACCTTC. This rearrangement joins TRBV7-2 to TRBJ1-2; D remains ambiguous. CDR3 length equals 14 residues. V lost 5 bases to trimming and J lost 3 bases, with 13 bases between them. Germline V gene data show CDR1 as SGHTA and CDR2 as FQGNSA.

The chain is built from TRBV27 and TRBJ2-1; TRBD2 might be the D (6 bases). Germline V lookup: CDR1 MNHEY, CDR2 SMNVEV (reference sequence). This CDR3 contains 13 residues. V lost 8 bases and J lost 10, with 18 bases in between. This chain's CDR3 is CASLRDGYGEQFF. CDR3 DNA sequence: TGTGCCAGCTTGCGGGATGGATATGGGGAGCAGTTCTTC.

The V and J genes are TRBV6-5 and TRBJ1-1; D unclear. Germline CDR1 is MNHEY and CDR2 is SVGAGI. The CDR3 covers 15 residues. V lost 1 base, J lost 4 bases, and 13 bases lay in between. This CDR3 is CASSYYGRGLTEAFF. The CDR3 DNA reads as TGTGCCAGCAGTTACTACGGGCGCGGGCTCACTGAAGCTTTCTTT.

The CDR3 nucleotides are TGTGCCAGCAGTTTAGGGACAGTACTACGAAGGGATGGCTACACCTTC. This gives the protein CASSLGTVLRRDGYTF. The genes are TRBV6-5 and TRBJ1-2, with 7 bases matching TRBD1. J gave up 6 bases and V 4 bases, and 14 bases lay outside the gene matches. Germline lookup yields CDR1 MNHEY and CDR2 SVGAGI. CDR3 length: 16 residues.

The V and J genes are TRBV6-6 and TRBJ2-6; D may correspond to TRBD1 or TRBD2 (5 bases each). The CDR3 length is 15 residues. Germline values: CDR1 MNHNY, CDR2 SVGAGI (reference sequence). With 7 bases removed from V and 4 bases from J, the gap between germline ends came to 14 bases. In DNA, the CDR3 is TGTGCCAGCACGTACCTGGGGACCGGGGCCAACGTCCTGACTTTC. As protein: CASTYLGTGANVLTF.

The rearrangement links TRBV7-9 to TRBJ2-1; no clear D. The CDR3 runs to 14 residues. Trimming removed 5 bases at V and 9 bases at J, with 17 bases between. CDR1 is SEHNR, CDR2 FQNEAQ, per germline (reference sequence). The CDR3 spells CASSPIVGESEQFF. As DNA, the CDR3 is TGTGCCAGCAGCCCAATAGTTGGAGAGTCTGAGCAGTTCTTC.

The chain is built from TRBV6-5 and TRBJ2-7; 10 bases fit TRBD1. The CDR3 has 16 residues. CDR1 and CDR2 from the germline V gene are MNHEY and SVGAGI. J lost 6 bases, V lost 2 bases, and 10 bases had no gene match. The DNA for the CDR3 is TGTGCCAGCAGTTACCTCCCGGGACAGGGGCGATCCGAGCAGTACTTC. Its translation: CASSYLPGQGRSEQYF.

To note about this clone: This specimen includes other DNA sequences encoding the same CDR3. The chain couples TRBV18 to TRBJ2-1, with a possible D match to TRBD2 (5 bases). Trimming shortened V by 3 bases and J by 4 bases, and 10 bases separated the two germline ends. CDR3 length: 14 amino acids. Germline assignment: CDR1 KGHSH and CDR2 LQKENI. This CDR3 reads CASSPSGTYNEQFF. The CDR3, as DNA: TGTGCCAGCTCACCTTCGGGAACTTACAATGAGCAGTTCTTC.

In nucleotides, the CDR3 is TGTGCCAGTAGTATCTCGGGGACTAGCGGGCGGAATGAGCAGTTCTTC. Translation: CASSISGTSGRNEQFF. The genes are TRBV19 and TRBJ2-1; 12 positions agree with TRBD2. This CDR3 has 16 residues. From germline, CDR1 is LNHDA and CDR2 SQIVND (reference sequence). Trimming cost V 3 bases and J 7 bases; bases outside gene matches: 7.

The chain has TRBV7-2 and TRBJ2-2, with D perhaps TRBD2 (5 bases). Deletions cut 5 bases from V and 7 bases from J, with 14 bases between. This CDR3 spans 14 amino acids. Germline V lookup: CDR1 SGHTA, CDR2 FQGNSA. Here the CDR3 DNA reads TGTGCCAGCAGCCCAGTAGCGAGGAGCGGGGAGCTGTTTTTT. Encoded protein: CASSPVARSGELFF.

The chain links TRBV5-5 to TRBJ1-4; no clear D. This CDR3 has 15 amino acids. V was shortened by 2 bases and J by 7 bases, with 15 bases between the two germline ends. Germline-derived CDR1 and CDR2 are SGHKS and YYEKEE (reference sequence). CDR3 nucleotides: TGTGCCAGCAGCTTTTTACCGGGCAGCGGTGAAAAACTGTTTTTT. Translation gives CASSFLPGSGEKLFF.

The gene calls are TRBV28 and TRBJ2-1; a possible D gene is TRBD2 (6 bases). The CDR3 length is 16 residues. The V gene lost 0 bases and the J gene lost 6 bases, with 15 bases spanning the gap. Germline V gene lookup returns CDR1 MDHEN and CDR2 SYDVKM. Here the CDR3 DNA reads TGTGCCAGCAGTTTATGGGGGGGTTCGACTAGCAATGAGCAGTTCTTC. Amino acids: CASSLWGGSTSNEQFF. Combining the CDR3 with reference TRBV28 and TRBJ2-1 gives the whole variable domain DVKVTQSSRYLVKRTGEKVFLECVQDMDHENMFWYRQDPGLGLRLIYFSYDVKMKEKGDIPEGYSVSREKKERFSLILESASTNQTSMYLCASSLWGGSTSNEQFFGPGTRLTVL.

This clone was counted only a few times. V usage is TRBV7-9 and J usage is TRBJ1-6, with TRBD1 identical over 7 bases. Germline V lookup: CDR1 SEHNR, CDR2 FQNEAQ (reference sequence). The CDR3 totals 13 residues. The trim removed 7 bases at V and 10 bases at J, leaving 7 bases unmatched. The CDR3 DNA reads as TGTGCCAGCACCATCCAGGGGGAATCACCCCTCCACTTT. As protein: CASTIQGESPLHF.

Comment on this clone: This CDR3 is also generated by other DNA sequences in the sample. This rearrangement joins TRBV5-1 to TRBJ2-3, with D maybe TRBD1 (5 bases). The CDR3 totals 13 residues. Per the germline V gene, CDR1 is SGHRS and CDR2 is YFSETQ. Trimming shortened V by 0 bases and J by 4 bases, and 6 bases separated the two germline ends. CDR3 protein: CASSLVGADTQYF. CDR3 bases: TGCGCCAGCAGCTTGGTAGGGGCAGATACGCAGTATTTT. The entire variable domain, with the rest obtained from reference TRBV5-1 and TRBJ2-3, is as follows: KAGVTQTPRYLIKTRGQQVTLSCSPISGHRSVSWYQQTPGQGLQFLFEYFSETQRNKGNFPGRFSGRQFSNSRSEMNVSTLELGDSALYLCASSLVGADTQYFGPGTRLTVL.

The V call is TRBV7-2, the J call TRBJ2-3; D is uncertain. The germline CDR1 and CDR2 sequences are SGHTA and FQGNSA. V gave up 4 bases and J gave up 2 bases, with 10 bases separating them. The CDR3 contains 14 residues. CDR3 DNA: TGTGCCAGCAGCTCCCCGCGGCTCACAGATACGCAGTATTTT. Amino acids: CASSSPRLTDTQYF.

V is TRBV5-4 and J is TRBJ1-1; the D is unclear. Per the germline V gene, CDR1 is SGHNT and CDR2 is YYREEE (reference sequence). The V end lost 4 bases, the J end lost 1 base, and 11 bases lay between the germline ends. This CDR3 has 14 amino acids. Here the CDR3 DNA reads TGTGCCAGCAGCCCTGGTGGCGGGAACACTGAAGCTTTCTTT. It translates to CASSPGGGNTEAFF.

The rearrangement links TRBV7-6 to TRBJ1-1; TRBD1 aligns across 7 bases. The ends lost 4 bases at V and 4 bases at J; junction bases unmatched: 12. CDR1 and CDR2 from the germline V gene are SGHVS and FNYEAQ. This CDR3 has 16 residues. CDR3 amino acids: CASSYDRDRATTEAFF. As DNA, the CDR3 is TGTGCCAGCAGCTATGACAGGGATCGGGCGACCACTGAAGCTTTCTTT.

The J gene is TRBJ1-2, the V gene TRBV4-3, with no clear D. Germline CDR1 reads LGHNA; CDR2 reads YSLEER. Trimming cost V 4 bases and J 4 bases, with 16 bases left between them. CDR3 length: 15 amino acids. Here the CDR3 DNA reads TGCGCCAGCAGCCCCACTTATACGGGCAGCTATGGCTACACCTTC. Translating gives CASSPTYTGSYGYTF.

The chain has TRBV6-5 and TRBJ1-1; unclear D gene. V lost 4 bases to trimming and J lost 5 bases, with 11 bases between them. The CDR3 loop spans 13 amino acids. Germline CDR1 reads MNHEY; CDR2 reads SVGAGI. The CDR3 loop is CASSSPRRTEAFF. Here the CDR3 DNA reads TGTGCCAGCAGTTCCCCCCGGAGGACTGAAGCTTTCTTT.

The chain couples TRBV3-1 (or the pseudogene TRBV3-2) to TRBJ1-6; D perhaps matches TRBD1 (5 bases). Germline CDR1 and CDR2: LGHDT and YNNKEL (reference sequence). Trimming removed 4 bases at V and 9 bases at J, with 16 bases between. The CDR3 has 15 amino acids. CDR3 amino acids: CASSRRRELGSPLHF. DNA of the CDR3: TGTGCCAGCAGCCGACGCAGGGAATTGGGTTCACCCCTCCACTTT.